A single sample is the source of the 11 T cell receptor beta chains below, sequenced in a study of blood T cell repertoires in COVID-19. Assay: immunoSEQ multiplex PCR; the TCRdb copy retains only in-frame clones and omits some. Seen here are 200,000 to 300,000 clones, 86% observed once, and the top ten hold 6.2%. Sequencing was carried out using peripheral blood. Receptors were obtained from a man aged 55 to 70 with acute or convalescent COVID-19.

The gene calls are TRBV29-1 and TRBJ2-1; D gene ambiguous. The germline V and J ends were trimmed by 8 bases and 6 bases, with 11 bases remaining between them. The V gene's germline CDR1 is SQVTM and CDR2 ANQGSEA. CDR3 length equals 11 residues. CDR3 in amino acids: CSTVAVNEQFF. CDR3 in DNA: TGCAGCACGGTGGCCGTCAATGAGCAGTTCTTC.

The gene calls are TRBV27 and TRBJ2-7, with 7 nucleotides matching TRBD1. This CDR3 contains 15 residues. V shed 4 bases, J shed 0 bases, and the junction held 6 bases outside the gene matches. Germline loops: CDR1 MNHEY, CDR2 SMNVEV (reference sequence). CDR3 amino acids: CASSSTGQPSYEQYF. CDR3 in DNA: TGTGCCAGCAGTTCAACGGGACAGCCCTCCTACGAGCAGTACTTC.

The rearrangement links TRBV18 to TRBJ2-7, with 9 bases lining up with TRBD1. With V trimmed by 2 bases and J by 3 bases, 2 bases remained unmatched. The CDR3 loop spans 14 amino acids. CDR1 and CDR2 (germline): KGHSH, LQKENI. The CDR3 DNA is TGTGCCAGCTCACCATGGGACAGGGTCTACGAGCAGTACTTC. Translation: CASSPWDRVYEQYF.

The rearrangement links TRBV7-3 to TRBJ2-3, with 8 bases aligning to TRBD2. Trimming at V came to 7 bases and at J to 5 bases, leaving 8 bases not matched to a gene. Germline V gives CDR1 SGHTA, CDR2 FQGTGA. The CDR3 has 14 amino acids. DNA of the CDR3: TGTGCCAGCACTTCAGGGCTAGCGGGAGATACGCAGTATTTT. It yields the protein CASTSGLAGDTQYF.

This clone was counted a few times. The rearrangement joins TRBV19 to TRBJ1-4; tentatively, D is TRBD1 (5 bases). This CDR3 region has 14 residues. The ends were cut back, 7 bases at V and 10 bases at J, with 19 bases in the middle. Germline CDR1 is LNHDA and CDR2 is SQIVND (reference sequence). As DNA, the CDR3 is TGTGCCAGTAACCCATCCCGGGTTACAGGAAAACTGTTTTTT. Protein: CASNPSRVTGKLFF.

This chain connects TRBV6-2 or TRBV6-3 to TRBJ2-5; 15 bases match TRBD2. The CDR3 is made up of 16 amino acids. In germline, CDR1 is MNHEY, CDR2 SVGEGT. Losses at the gene ends were 6 bases for V and 7 bases for J; bases not matched to a gene: 9. CDR3 in DNA: TGTGCCAGCAGCCGCCGGACTAGCGGGAGGGCGCGGACCCAGTACTTC. This codes for CASSRRTSGRARTQYF.

The V and J genes are TRBV19 and TRBJ2-3; D perhaps matches TRBD1 (6 bases). V dropped 7 bases and J dropped 1 base, with 12 bases sitting between them. The CDR3 extends over 14 amino acids. Germline CDR1 LNHDA, CDR2 SQIVND (reference sequence). For the CDR3, the DNA is TGTGCCAGTAACCAGGGGCGGGGCACAGATACGCAGTATTTT. Its protein product is CASNQGRGTDTQYF.

The chain is built from TRBV6-5 and TRBJ1-1; 7 bases are a match to TRBD1. V trimming: 6 bases; J trimming: 7 bases; junction bases outside the gene matches: 8. CDR3 length: 13 residues. Looked up from germline, CDR1 is MNHEY and CDR2 is SVGAGI. CDR3 region: CASRLGTVNEAFF. CDR3 coding DNA: TGTGCCAGCAGGCTCGGGACAGTGAATGAAGCTTTCTTT.

This clone was counted only a few times. The V call is TRBV13, the J call TRBJ2-7, with a possible D match to TRBD2 (5 bases). CDR3 length equals 15 residues. The ends were cut back, 5 bases at V and 1 base at J, with 15 bases in the middle. Germline CDR1 reads PRHDT; CDR2 reads FYEKMQ (reference sequence). Written as DNA, the CDR3 is TGTGCCAGCAGCACCAAAGAGGGTAGATCCTACGAGCAGTACTTC. As protein: CASSTKEGRSYEQYF.

The chain employs TRBV2 and TRBJ1-5; D is uncertain. CDR3 length equals 12 residues. Germline CDR1 reads SNHLY; CDR2 reads FYNNEI. Trimming took 5 bases from V and 6 from J, leaving 8 bases between them. As DNA, the CDR3 is TGTGCCAGCAGTAGGAGTAGTCAGCCCCAGCATTTT. Its translation is CASSRSSQPQHF.

The V and J genes are TRBV18 and TRBJ2-1; TRBD2 is a possible D gene (6 bases). Germline assignment: CDR1 KGHSH and CDR2 LQKENI. The CDR3 spans 15 residues. With 8 bases removed from V and 4 bases from J, the gap between germline ends came to 18 bases. The CDR3: CASETGSGLYNEQFF. The CDR3 nucleotides are TGTGCCAGCGAAACGGGGAGCGGGCTGTACAATGAGCAGTTCTTC.